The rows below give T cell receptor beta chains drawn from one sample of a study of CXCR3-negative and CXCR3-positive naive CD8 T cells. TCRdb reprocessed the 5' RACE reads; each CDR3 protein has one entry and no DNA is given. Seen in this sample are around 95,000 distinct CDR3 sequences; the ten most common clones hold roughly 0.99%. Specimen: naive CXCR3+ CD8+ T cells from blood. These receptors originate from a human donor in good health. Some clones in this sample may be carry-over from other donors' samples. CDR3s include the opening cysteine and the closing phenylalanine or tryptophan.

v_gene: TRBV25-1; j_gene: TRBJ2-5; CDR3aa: CASSWSAAETQYF
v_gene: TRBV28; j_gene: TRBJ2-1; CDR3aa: CASSLFRLDGDEQFF
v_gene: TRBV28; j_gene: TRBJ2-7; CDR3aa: CASSFPATYSYEQYF
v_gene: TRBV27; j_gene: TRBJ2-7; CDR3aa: CASSLSSGGDYEQYF
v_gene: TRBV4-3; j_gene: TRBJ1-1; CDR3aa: CASSQDWTSRAEAFF
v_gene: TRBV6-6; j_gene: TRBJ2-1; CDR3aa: CASSYPPGGNNEQFF
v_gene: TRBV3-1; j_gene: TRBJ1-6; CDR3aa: CASSQDWRQVYNSPLHF
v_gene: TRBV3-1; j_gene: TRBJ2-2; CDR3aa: CASSQGGTANTGELFF
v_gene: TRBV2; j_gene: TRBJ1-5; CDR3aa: CASSRSNQPQHF
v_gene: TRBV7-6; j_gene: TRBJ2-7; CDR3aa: CASTSTGPSYEQYF
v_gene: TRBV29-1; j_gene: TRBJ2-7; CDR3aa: CSVEGLEDRYEQYF
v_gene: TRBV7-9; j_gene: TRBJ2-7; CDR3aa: CASSLMGTPRFGEQYF
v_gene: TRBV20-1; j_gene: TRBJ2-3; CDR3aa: CSANAHGGSAQYF
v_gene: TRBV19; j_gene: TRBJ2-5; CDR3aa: CASSPEEETQYF
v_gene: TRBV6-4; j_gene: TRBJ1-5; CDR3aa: CASSIWGDGNQPQHF
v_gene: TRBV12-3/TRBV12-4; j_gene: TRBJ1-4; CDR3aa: CASSQGGEKLFF
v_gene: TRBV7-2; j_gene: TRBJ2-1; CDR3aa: CASSPIWGLAGGEQFF
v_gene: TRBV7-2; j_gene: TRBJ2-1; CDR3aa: CASSLGLDVVF
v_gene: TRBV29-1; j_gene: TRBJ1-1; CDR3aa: CSSGTGGPEAFF
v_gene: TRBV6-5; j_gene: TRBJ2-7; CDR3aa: CASSPRGVSYEQYF
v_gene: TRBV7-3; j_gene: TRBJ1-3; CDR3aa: CASSLTPGGYGNTIYF
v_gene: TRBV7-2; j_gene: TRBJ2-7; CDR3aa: CASSEGPHGGHYEQYF
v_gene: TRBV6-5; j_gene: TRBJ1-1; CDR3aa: CASSYGGAYTEAFF
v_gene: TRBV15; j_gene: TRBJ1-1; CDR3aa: CATAKVGGIDTEAFF
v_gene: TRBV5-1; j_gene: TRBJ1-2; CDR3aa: CASSLADLTELGGYTF
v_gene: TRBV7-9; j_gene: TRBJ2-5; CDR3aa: CASSSGRGEETQYF
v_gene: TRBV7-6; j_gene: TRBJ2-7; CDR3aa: CASSAGTGSYEQYF
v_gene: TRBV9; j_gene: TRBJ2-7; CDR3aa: CASSATARSYEQYF
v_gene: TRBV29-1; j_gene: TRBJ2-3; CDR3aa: CSVLAGEGDTQYF
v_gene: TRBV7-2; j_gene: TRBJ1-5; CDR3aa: CASSLTGGGNQPQHF
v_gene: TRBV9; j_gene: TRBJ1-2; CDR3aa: CASRPLLWGYTF
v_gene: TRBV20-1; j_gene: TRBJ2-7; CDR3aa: CSARDRSGGISYEQYF
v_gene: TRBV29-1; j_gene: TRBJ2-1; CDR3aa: CSVEDLGEQFF
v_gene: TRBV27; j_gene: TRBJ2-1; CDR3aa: CASSSDTANEQFF
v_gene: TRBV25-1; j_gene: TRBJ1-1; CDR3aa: CASSEFDRPRDTEAFF
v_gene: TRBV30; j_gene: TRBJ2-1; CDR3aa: CAWGGQGRYNEQFF
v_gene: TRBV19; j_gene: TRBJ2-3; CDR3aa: CASKTVAVSTDTQYF
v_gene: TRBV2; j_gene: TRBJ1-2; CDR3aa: CASSEFALATPNYGYTF
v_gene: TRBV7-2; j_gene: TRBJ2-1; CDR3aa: CASSIYHRVGSYNEQFF
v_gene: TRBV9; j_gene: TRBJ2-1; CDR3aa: CASSVQSGGTNEQFF
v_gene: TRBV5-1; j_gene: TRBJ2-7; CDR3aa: CASSPAGVEQYF
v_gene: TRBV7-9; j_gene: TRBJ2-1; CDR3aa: CASSLGYGSSYNEQFF
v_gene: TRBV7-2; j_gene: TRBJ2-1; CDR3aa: CASSLALVSGGNNEQFF
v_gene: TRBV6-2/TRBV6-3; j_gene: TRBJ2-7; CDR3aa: CASSYFGGEQYF
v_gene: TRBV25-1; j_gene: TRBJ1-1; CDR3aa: CASSEFGGSNTEAFF
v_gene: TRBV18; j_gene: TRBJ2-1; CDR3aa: CASTSGYNEQFF
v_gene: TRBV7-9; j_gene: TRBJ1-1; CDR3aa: CASSPQLSSSNTEAFF
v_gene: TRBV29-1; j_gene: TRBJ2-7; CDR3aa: CSVLSGGYEQYF
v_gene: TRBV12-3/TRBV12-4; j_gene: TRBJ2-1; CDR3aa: CASNSPDSPYNEQFF
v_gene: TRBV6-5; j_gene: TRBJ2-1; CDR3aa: CASSYEGYYNEQFF
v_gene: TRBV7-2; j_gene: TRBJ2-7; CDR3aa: CASSPSGGATLYEQYF
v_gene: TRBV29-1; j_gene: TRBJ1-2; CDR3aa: CGVEENAGQGYTF
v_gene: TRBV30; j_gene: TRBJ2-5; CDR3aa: CAPPGRETQYF